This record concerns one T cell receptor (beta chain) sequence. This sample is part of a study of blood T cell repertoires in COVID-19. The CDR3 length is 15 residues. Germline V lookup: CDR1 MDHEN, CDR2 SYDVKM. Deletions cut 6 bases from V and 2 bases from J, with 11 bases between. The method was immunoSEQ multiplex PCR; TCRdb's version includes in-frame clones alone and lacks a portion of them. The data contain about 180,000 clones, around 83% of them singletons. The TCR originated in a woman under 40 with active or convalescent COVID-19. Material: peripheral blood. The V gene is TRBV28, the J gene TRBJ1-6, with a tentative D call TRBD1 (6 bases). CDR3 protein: CASRIQGTYNSPLHF. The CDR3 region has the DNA TGTGCCAGCAGAATACAGGGAACCTATAATTCACCCCTCCACTTT.